Listed below are T cell receptor beta chains from one sample, sequenced in a study of somatic mutations in cytotoxic T cells in rheumatoid arthritis. The table came from immunoSEQ multiplex PCR; TCRdb's copy has only in-frame clones and leaves some out. This sample has around 12,000 clones; over 55% occur once, and the top ten carry about 38%. Sequencing was done on a sample of CD8+ T cells sorted from blood. All receptors come from an adult with rheumatoid arthritis. Each CDR3 is given with its conserved first and last residue. D genes are given only for firm matches. Rows may omit the clone size; those that give it use once, few, many or a size class.

v_call,clone_size,j_call,d_call,cdr3_aa,cdr3_nt
TRBV10-3,few,TRBJ2-2,-,CAISEDHGNSNTGELFF,TGTGCCATCAGTGAGGACCACGGGAACTCGAACACCGGGGAGCTGTTTTTT
TRBV27,medium-sized,TRBJ2-7,TRBD1,CASSPLDRSAYEQYF,TGTGCCAGCAGTCCCTTGGACAGGTCGGCCTACGAGCAGTACTTC
TRBV7-9,-,TRBJ1-4,-,CASLNQGDSPNEKLFF,TGTGCCAGCCTAAACCAGGGAGACTCCCCCAATGAAAAACTGTTTTTT
TRBV28,-,TRBJ1-5,-,CASSPPGDNQPQHF,TGTGCCAGCAGTCCCCCAGGGGACAATCAGCCCCAGCATTTT
TRBV11-3,-,TRBJ1-1,TRBD1,CASSLKGLTGVTEAFF,TGTGCCAGCAGCTTAAAGGGGCTGACAGGGGTCACTGAAGCTTTCTTT
TRBV15,once,TRBJ1-2,-,CATSRDWDFGAGDGYTF,TGTGCCACCAGCAGAGATTGGGACTTTGGGGCAGGGGACGGCTACACCTTC
TRBV5-6,-,TRBJ1-3,-,CASSLGSLSGNTIYF,TGTGCCAGCAGCTTAGGTTCTCTCTCTGGAAACACCATATATTTT
TRBV9,few,TRBJ2-1,-,CASTHGRGRNEQFF,TGTGCCAGCACCCATGGGCGGGGCCGGAATGAGCAGTTCTTC
TRBV28,-,TRBJ2-7,-,CASRQGSYEQYF,TGTGCCAGCAGACAGGGTTCCTACGAGCAGTACTTC
TRBV15,once,TRBJ1-5,TRBD1,CATSRDRGSYSNQPQHF,TGTGCCACCAGCAGGGACAGGGGATCCTATAGCAATCAGCCCCAGCATTTT
TRBV19,-,TRBJ2-7,-,CASSPMGLEQYF,TGTGCCAGTAGTCCTATGGGGCTCGAGCAGTACTTC
TRBV6-6,few,TRBJ2-7,-,CASSHRHYEQYF,TGTGCCAGCAGCCACCGCCACTACGAGCAGTACTTC
TRBV29-1,-,TRBJ1-3,-,CSVVKGINTIYF,TGCAGCGTTGTCAAGGGTATAAACACCATATATTTT
TRBV19,-,TRBJ2-7,-,CASSIGLANSVEQYF,TGTGCCAGTAGTATAGGGCTAGCTAATTCGGTCGAGCAGTACTTC
TRBV10-3,medium-sized,TRBJ2-7,TRBD2,CAISEWPGGYEQYF,TGTGCCATCAGTGAGTGGCCGGGGGGATACGAGCAGTACTTC
TRBV5-1,-,TRBJ2-7,TRBD1,CASSLIPGQGYEQYF,TGCGCCAGCAGCTTGATCCCGGGACAGGGCTACGAGCAGTACTTC
TRBV10-3,-,TRBJ2-1,-,CAITNSNNEQFF,TGTGCCATTACTAATTCCAACAATGAGCAGTTCTTC
TRBV9,-,TRBJ1-3,-,CASSAYDRGSGNTIYF,TGTGCCAGCAGCGCCTACGACCGGGGGTCTGGAAACACCATATATTTT
TRBV28,-,TRBJ2-6,-,CASSNFPGGANVLTF,TGTGCCAGCAGCAACTTCCCAGGGGGGGCCAACGTCCTGACTTTC
TRBV5-1,-,TRBJ2-7,-,CASAQKPAFWYEQYF,TGCGCCAGCGCTCAAAAGCCAGCTTTCTGGTACGAGCAGTACTTC
TRBV28,-,TRBJ2-7,-,CASTPPRGKQYF,TGTGCCAGCACTCCCCCTCGCGGGAAGCAGTACTTC
TRBV7-9,-,TRBJ2-1,-,CASSLALNEQFF,TGTGCCAGCAGCTTAGCTTTGAATGAGCAGTTCTTC
TRBV28,-,TRBJ2-7,-,CASRPLKAPYEQYF,TGTGCCAGCAGACCTCTCAAGGCCCCCTACGAGCAGTACTTC
TRBV13,-,TRBJ2-5,TRBD2,CASSPLAGVETQYF,TGTGCCAGCAGTCCTCTAGCGGGGGTAGAGACCCAGTACTTC
TRBV27,-,TRBJ2-3,-,CASSLDILAGTGTDTQYF,TGTGCCAGCAGTTTAGATATTCTGGCGGGGACAGGCACAGATACGCAGTATTTT
TRBV14,-,TRBJ2-1,TRBD1,CASSQDWRGTGRYNEQFF,TGTGCCAGCAGCCAAGATTGGAGGGGGACAGGGCGATACAATGAGCAGTTCTTC
TRBV15,-,TRBJ2-3,-,CATSATDTQYF,TGTGCCACCAGCGCCACAGATACGCAGTATTTT
TRBV29-1,-,TRBJ2-4,-,CSVEDPNRDLNIQYF,TGCAGCGTTGAAGATCCCAACAGGGACTTAAACATTCAGTACTTC
TRBV5-4,-,TRBJ1-2,TRBD1,CASSHETGFGYTF,TGTGCCAGCAGCCACGAGACAGGGTTTGGCTACACCTTC
TRBV28,-,TRBJ1-1,-,CASTFNSNTEAFF,TGTGCCAGCACTTTCAATAGTAACACTGAAGCTTTCTTT
TRBV19,medium-sized,TRBJ1-1,TRBD1,CASSNPGTGLLHTEAFF,TGTGCCAGTAGTAACCCCGGGACAGGGCTTCTTCACACTGAAGCTTTCTTT
TRBV28,-,TRBJ1-4,-,CASRLRGTNEKLFF,TGTGCCAGCAGATTACGGGGGACTAATGAAAAACTGTTTTTT
TRBV23-1,few,TRBJ1-5,TRBD1,CSQGEPQHF,TGCTCCCAGGGGGAGCCCCAGCATTTT
TRBV6-6,-,TRBJ2-7,TRBD2,CAGGVMNHEQYF,TGTGCCGGGGGGGTGATGAACCACGAGCAGTACTTC
TRBV6-1,few,TRBJ1-5,-,CASREPDQPQHF,TGTGCCAGCAGGGAACCAGATCAGCCCCAGCATTTT
TRBV11-2,medium-sized,TRBJ1-3,-,CASSLDGFGNTIYF,TGTGCCAGCAGCTTAGATGGTTTTGGAAACACCATATATTTT
TRBV7-9,-,TRBJ2-7,-,CASSLARDGDYEQYF,TGTGCCAGCAGCTTAGCGAGGGACGGTGACTACGAGCAGTACTTC
TRBV7-8,-,TRBJ1-2,TRBD1,CASSLAAARDSLNYGYTF,TGTGCCAGCAGCTTAGCAGCTGCCCGGGACAGTCTTAACTATGGCTACACCTTC
TRBV9,-,TRBJ2-2,-,CASSVAARAAFFDAGELFF,TGTGCCAGCAGCGTAGCTGCCAGGGCCGCTTTTTTTGATGCCGGGGAGCTGTTTTTT
TRBV7-2,-,TRBJ1-2,-,CASSPTGYYTF,TGTGCCAGCAGCCCAACGGGTTACTACACCTTC
TRBV9,-,TRBJ2-2,TRBD2,CASSVEGLATGELFF,TGTGCCAGCAGCGTAGAGGGACTAGCCACCGGGGAGCTGTTTTTT
TRBV28,medium-sized,TRBJ1-5,-,CASSFRLVRQPQHF,TGTGCCAGCAGTTTCAGACTTGTGCGCCAGCCCCAGCATTTT
TRBV28,-,TRBJ1-5,TRBD1,CASSLRTGAQPQHF,TGTGCCAGCAGTTTACGGACAGGGGCCCAGCCCCAGCATTTT
TRBV4-1,-,TRBJ1-5,-,CASSLGPANQPQHF,TGCGCCAGCAGCCTGGGGCCTGCTAATCAGCCCCAGCATTTT
TRBV14,-,TRBJ2-1,TRBD1,CASSQPGGNYNEQFF,TGTGCCAGCAGCCAGCCAGGGGGTAACTACAATGAGCAGTTCTTC
TRBV15,-,TRBJ1-4,TRBD1,CATLGQAQGGEKLFF,TGTGCCACCCTAGGACAGGCCCAAGGCGGGGAAAAACTGTTTTTT